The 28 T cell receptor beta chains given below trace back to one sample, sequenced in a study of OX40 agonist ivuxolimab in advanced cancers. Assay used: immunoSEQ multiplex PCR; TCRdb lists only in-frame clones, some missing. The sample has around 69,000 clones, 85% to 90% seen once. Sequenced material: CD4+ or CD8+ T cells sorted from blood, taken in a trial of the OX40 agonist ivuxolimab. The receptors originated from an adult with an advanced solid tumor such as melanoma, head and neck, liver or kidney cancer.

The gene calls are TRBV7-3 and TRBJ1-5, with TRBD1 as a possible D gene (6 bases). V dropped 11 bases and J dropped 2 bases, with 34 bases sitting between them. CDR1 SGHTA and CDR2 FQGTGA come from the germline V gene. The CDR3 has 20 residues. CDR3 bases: TGTGCCGTCGTATCTGCGGGGGGGCCAGGGCAAAAGCTGGGCAATCAGCCCCAGCATTTT. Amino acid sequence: CAVVSAGGPGQKLGNQPQHF.

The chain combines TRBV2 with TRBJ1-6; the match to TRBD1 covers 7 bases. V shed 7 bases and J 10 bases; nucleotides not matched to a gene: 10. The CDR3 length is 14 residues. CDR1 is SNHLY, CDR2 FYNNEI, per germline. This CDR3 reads CASKGQGGNSPLHF. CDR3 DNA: TGTGCCAGCAAAGGCCAGGGGGGGAACTCACCCCTCCACTTT. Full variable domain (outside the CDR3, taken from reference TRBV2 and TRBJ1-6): EPEVTQTPSHQVTQMGQEVILRCVPISNHLYFYWYRQILGQKVEFLVSFYNNEISEKSEIFDDQFSVERPDGSNFTLKIRSTKLEDSAMYFCASKGQGGNSPLHFGNGTRLTVT.

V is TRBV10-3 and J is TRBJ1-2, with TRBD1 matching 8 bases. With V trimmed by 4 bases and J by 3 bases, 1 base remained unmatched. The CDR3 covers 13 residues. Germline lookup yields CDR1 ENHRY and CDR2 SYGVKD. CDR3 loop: CAISAQGDYGYTF. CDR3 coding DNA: TGTGCCATCAGTGCACAGGGGGACTATGGCTACACCTTC.

Here the CDR3 reads CASSDVGPINEQFF. The CDR3 bases are TGTGCCAGCAGTGATGTTGGGCCAATCAATGAGCAGTTCTTC. V gene TRBV2 combines with J gene TRBJ2-1; D call uncertain. The germline CDR1 and CDR2 sequences are SNHLY and FYNNEI. V shed 3 bases and J shed 6 bases, with 12 bases lying between them. The CDR3 spans 14 residues.

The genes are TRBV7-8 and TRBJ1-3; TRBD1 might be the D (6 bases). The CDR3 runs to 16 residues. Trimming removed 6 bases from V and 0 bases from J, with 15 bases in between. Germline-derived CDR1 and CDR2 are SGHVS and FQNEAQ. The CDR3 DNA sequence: TGTGCCAGCAGTGGCTGGGGGCAAACCTCTGGAAACACCATATATTTT. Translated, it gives CASSGWGQTSGNTIYF.

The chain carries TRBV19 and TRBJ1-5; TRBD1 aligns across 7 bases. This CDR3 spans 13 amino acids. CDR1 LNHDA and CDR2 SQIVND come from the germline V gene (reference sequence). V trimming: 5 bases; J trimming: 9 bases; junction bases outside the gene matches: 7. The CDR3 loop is CASSVQGRGPQHF. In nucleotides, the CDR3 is TGTGCCAGTAGTGTACAGGGGCGTGGGCCCCAGCATTTT.

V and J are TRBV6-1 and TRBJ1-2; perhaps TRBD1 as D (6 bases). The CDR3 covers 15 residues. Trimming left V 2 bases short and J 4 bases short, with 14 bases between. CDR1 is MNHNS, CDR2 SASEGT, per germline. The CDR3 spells CASSELGTRVYGYTF. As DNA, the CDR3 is TGTGCCAGCAGTGAATTGGGGACACGCGTCTATGGCTACACCTTC.

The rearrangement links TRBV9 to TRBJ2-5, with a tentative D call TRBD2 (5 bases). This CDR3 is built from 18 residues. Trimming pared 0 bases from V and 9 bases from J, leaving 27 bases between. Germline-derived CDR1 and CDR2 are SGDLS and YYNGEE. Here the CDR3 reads CASSVEGVWARSTEAQYF. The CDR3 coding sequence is TGTGCCAGCAGCGTAGAGGGAGTTTGGGCACGGTCCACTGAGGCCCAGTACTTC.

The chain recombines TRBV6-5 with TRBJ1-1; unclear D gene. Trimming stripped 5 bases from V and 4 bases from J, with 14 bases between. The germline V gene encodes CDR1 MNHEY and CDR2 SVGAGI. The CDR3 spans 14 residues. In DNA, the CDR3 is TGTGCCAGCAGTAATCTGGGGAGCGGCACTGAAGCTTTCTTT. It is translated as CASSNLGSGTEAFF.

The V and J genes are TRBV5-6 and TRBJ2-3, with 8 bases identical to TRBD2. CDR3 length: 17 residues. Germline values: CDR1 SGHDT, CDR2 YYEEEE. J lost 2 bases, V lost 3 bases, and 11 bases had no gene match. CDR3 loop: CASSSKKGGGFTDTQYF. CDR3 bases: TGTGCCAGCAGCTCTAAGAAGGGCGGGGGGTTCACAGATACGCAGTATTTT.

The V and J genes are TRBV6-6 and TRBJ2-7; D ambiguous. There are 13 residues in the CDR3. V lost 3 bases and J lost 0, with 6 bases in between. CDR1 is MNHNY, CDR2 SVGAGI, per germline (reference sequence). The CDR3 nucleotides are TGTGCCAGCAGTTATGGGCACTCCTACGAGCAGTACTTC. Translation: CASSYGHSYEQYF.

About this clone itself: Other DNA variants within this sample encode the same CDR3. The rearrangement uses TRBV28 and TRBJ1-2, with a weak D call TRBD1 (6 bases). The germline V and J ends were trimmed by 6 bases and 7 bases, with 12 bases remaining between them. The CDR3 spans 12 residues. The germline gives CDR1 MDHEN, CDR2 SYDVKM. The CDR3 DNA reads TGTGCCAGCAGACCGGGGGGGCGTGGCTACACCTTC. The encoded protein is CASRPGGRGYTF.

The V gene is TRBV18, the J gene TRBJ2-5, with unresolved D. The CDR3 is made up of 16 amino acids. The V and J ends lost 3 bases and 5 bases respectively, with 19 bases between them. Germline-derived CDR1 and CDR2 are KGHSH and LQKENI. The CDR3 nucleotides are TGTGCCAGCTCACCTCCCGGTGGCGGAGATAGGGAGACCCAGTACTTC. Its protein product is CASSPPGGGDRETQYF.

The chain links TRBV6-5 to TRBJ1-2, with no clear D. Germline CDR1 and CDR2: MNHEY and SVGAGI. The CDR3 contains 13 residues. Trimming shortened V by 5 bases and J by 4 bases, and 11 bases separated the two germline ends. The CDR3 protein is CASSLDGSYGYTF. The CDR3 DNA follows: TGTGCCAGCAGTCTGGACGGCAGCTATGGCTACACCTTC.

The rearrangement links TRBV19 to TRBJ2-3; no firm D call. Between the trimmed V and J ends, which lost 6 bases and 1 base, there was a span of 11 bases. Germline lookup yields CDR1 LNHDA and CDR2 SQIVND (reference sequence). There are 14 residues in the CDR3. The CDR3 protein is CASRPLRGTDTQYF. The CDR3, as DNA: TGTGCCAGTAGACCGCTTCGTGGCACAGATACGCAGTATTTT.

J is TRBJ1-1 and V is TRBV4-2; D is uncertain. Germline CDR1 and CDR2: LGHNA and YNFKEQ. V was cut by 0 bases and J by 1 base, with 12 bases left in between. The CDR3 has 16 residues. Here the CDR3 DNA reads TGTGCCAGCAGCCAAGAATCGAGACTAAGGAACACTGAAGCTTTCTTT. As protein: CASSQESRLRNTEAFF.

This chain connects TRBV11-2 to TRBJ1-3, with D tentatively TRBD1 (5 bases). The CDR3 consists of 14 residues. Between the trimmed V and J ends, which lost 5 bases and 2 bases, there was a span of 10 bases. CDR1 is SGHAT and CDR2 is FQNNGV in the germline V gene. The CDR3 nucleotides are TGTGCCAGCAGCCCCGGGACCGCTGGAAACACCATATATTTT. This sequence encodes CASSPGTAGNTIYF.

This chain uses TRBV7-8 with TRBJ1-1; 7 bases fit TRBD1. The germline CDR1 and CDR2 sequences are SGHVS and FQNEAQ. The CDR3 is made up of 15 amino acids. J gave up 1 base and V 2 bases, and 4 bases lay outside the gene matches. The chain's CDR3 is CASSLPGQKNTEAFF. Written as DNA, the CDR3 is TGTGCCAGCAGCTTACCGGGACAGAAGAACACTGAAGCTTTCTTT.

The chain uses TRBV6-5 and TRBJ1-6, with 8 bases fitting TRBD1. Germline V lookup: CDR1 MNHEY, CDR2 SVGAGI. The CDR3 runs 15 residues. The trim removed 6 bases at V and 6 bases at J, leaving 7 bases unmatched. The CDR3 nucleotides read TGTGCCAGCAGGACGGGACAGGTGACTAATTCACCCCTCCACTTT. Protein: CASRTGQVTNSPLHF.

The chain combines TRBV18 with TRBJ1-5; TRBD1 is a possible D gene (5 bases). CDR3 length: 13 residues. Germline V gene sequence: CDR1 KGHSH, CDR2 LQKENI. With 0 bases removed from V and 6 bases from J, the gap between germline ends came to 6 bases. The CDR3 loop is CASSPPGGQPQHF. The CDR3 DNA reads TGTGCCAGCTCACCACCCGGGGGTCAGCCCCAGCATTTT.

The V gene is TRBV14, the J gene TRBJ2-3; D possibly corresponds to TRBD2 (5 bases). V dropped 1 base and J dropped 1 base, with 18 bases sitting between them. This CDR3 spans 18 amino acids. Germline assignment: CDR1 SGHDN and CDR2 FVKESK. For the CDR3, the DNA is TGTGCCAGCAGCCAAGCCCTAACCGGGATTTGGGGCACAGATACGCAGTATTTT. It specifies CASSQALTGIWGTDTQYF.

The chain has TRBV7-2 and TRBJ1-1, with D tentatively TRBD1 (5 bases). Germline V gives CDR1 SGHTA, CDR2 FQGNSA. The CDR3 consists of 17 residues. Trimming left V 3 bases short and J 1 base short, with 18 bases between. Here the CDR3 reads CASSLPFQTVSNTEAFF. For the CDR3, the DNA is TGTGCCAGCAGCTTGCCCTTCCAGACAGTCTCGAACACTGAAGCTTTCTTT.

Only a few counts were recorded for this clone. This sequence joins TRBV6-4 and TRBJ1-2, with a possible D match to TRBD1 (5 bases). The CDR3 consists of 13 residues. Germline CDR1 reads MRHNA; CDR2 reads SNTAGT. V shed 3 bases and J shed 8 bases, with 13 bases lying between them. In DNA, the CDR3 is TGTGCCAGCAGTGAAAGCTGGGGCTCGGGCTACACCTTC. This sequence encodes CASSESWGSGYTF.

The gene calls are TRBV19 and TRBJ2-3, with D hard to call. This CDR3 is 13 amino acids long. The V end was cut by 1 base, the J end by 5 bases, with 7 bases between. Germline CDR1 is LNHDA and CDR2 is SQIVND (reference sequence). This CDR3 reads CASSIGEGDTQYF. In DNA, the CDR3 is TGTGCCAGTAGTATAGGGGAAGGAGATACGCAGTATTTT. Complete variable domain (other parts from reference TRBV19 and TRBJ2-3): DGGITQSPKYLFRKEGQNVTLSCEQNLNHDAMYWYRQDPGQGLRLIYYSQIVNDFQKGDIAEGYSVSREKKESFPLTVTSAQKNPTAFYLCASSIGEGDTQYFGPGTRLTVL.

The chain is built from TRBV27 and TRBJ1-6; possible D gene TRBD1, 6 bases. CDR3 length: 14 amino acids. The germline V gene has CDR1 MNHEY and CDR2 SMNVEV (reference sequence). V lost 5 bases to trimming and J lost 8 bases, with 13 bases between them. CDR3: CASSLPYRDSPLHF. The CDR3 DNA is TGTGCCAGCAGTCTACCTTACAGGGATTCACCCCTCCACTTT.

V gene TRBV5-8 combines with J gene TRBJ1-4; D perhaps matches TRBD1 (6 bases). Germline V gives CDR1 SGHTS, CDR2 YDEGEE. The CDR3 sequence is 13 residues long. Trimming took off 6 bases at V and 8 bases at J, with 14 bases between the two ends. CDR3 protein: CASNLRRGEKLFF. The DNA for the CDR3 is TGTGCCAGCAACCTGAGGAGGGGGGAAAAACTGTTTTTT.

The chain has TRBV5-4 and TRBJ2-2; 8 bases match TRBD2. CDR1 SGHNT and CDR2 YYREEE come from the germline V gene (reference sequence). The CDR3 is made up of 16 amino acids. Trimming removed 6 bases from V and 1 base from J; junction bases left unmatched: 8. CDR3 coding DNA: TGTGCCAGCACCATCGTTCTAGCGGGGAACACCGGGGAGCTGTTTTTT. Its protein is CASTIVLAGNTGELFF.

Written as DNA, the CDR3 is TGCGCCAGCAGCTTGGAGGGGGCTCGAAATGAAAAACTGTTTTTT. Its protein is CASSLEGARNEKLFF. This rearrangement joins TRBV5-1 to TRBJ1-4, with 7 bases identical to TRBD1. Germline V gene lookup returns CDR1 SGHRS and CDR2 YFSETQ. The CDR3 covers 15 residues. V shed 0 bases, J shed 5 bases, and the junction held 4 bases outside the gene matches.